A single sample gave rise to the 28 T cell receptor beta chains below, sequenced in a study of shared clonotypes between healthy human individuals. Sequenced by immunoSEQ multiplex PCR; TCRdb stores in-frame clones only, minus some. The repertoire holds a few hundred thousand clones, with 60% to 80% as singletons. The sample taken for sequencing was memory CD4+ T cells sorted from blood. Subset indicated: CD45RA-negative fraction. The receptors here all came from a man under 40 in good health.

The rearrangement joins TRBV5-1 to TRBJ2-5; D may be TRBD1 (5 bases). This CDR3 is built from 15 residues. V was cut by 5 bases and J by 1 base, with 15 bases left in between. CDR1 and CDR2 (germline): SGHRS, YFSETQ. The CDR3 protein is CASSLTVSGQETQYF. The CDR3 DNA is TGCGCCAGCAGTTTGACAGTCTCGGGCCAAGAGACCCAGTACTTC.

This rearrangement joins TRBV28 to TRBJ2-3; 9 positions match TRBD1. Germline V gives CDR1 MDHEN, CDR2 SYDVKM. The CDR3 length is 14 residues. V trimming: 2 bases; J trimming: 7 bases; junction bases outside the gene matches: 4. The CDR3 coding sequence is TGTGCCAGCAGTTTAGTGGGACAGGGATATACGCAGTATTTT. This sequence encodes CASSLVGQGYTQYF.

J is TRBJ2-1 and V is TRBV10-1; tentative D call: TRBD2 (5 bases). Germline loops: CDR1 WNHNN, CDR2 SYGVQD (reference sequence). The CDR3 is 14 amino acids. Trimming removed 8 bases from V and 0 bases from J, with 11 bases in between. This chain's CDR3 is CASQEDSSYNEQFF. The CDR3 nucleotides are TGCGCCAGCCAGGAGGATAGCTCCTACAATGAGCAGTTCTTC.

J is TRBJ2-7 and V is TRBV6-5; D tentatively reads TRBD1 or TRBD2 (7 bases each). Between the trimmed V and J ends, which lost 1 base and 7 bases, there was a span of 20 bases. The CDR3 has 16 residues. CDR1 is MNHEY and CDR2 is SVGAGI in the germline V gene. CDR3 DNA sequence: TGTGCCAGCAGTTACTTCCGGGGGGACAGCCTTGGGGAGCAGTACTTC. The encoded protein is CASSYFRGDSLGEQYF.

The chain joins TRBV7-9 to TRBJ1-4, with 12 nucleotides matching TRBD1. Looked up from germline, CDR1 is SEHNR and CDR2 is FQNEAQ (reference sequence). CDR3 length: 15 amino acids. After removal of 5 bases from V and 6 bases from J, the junction contained 4 bases not matched to a gene. CDR3: CASSTGTGGHEKLFF. For the CDR3, the DNA is TGTGCCAGCAGCACCGGGACAGGGGGCCATGAAAAACTGTTTTTT.

The chain combines TRBV6-5 with TRBJ2-7, with D possibly being TRBD1 or TRBD2 (5 bases each). Trimming removed 6 bases from V and 2 bases from J, with 11 bases in between. Germline V gene lookup returns CDR1 MNHEY and CDR2 SVGAGI. This CDR3 has 13 amino acids. For the CDR3, the DNA is TGTGCCAGCAGAGTCTTGGGGGCCTACGAGCAGTACTTC. Residues: CASRVLGAYEQYF.

V and J are TRBV6-1 and TRBJ2-3; 9 bases fit TRBD2. The CDR3 loop spans 14 amino acids. V trimming: 4 bases; J trimming: 2 bases; junction bases outside the gene matches: 1. Germline lookup yields CDR1 MNHNS and CDR2 SASEGT. CDR3 in DNA: TGTGCCAGCAGTGGCGGGAGGGCCACAGATACGCAGTATTTT. This encodes CASSGGRATDTQYF.

This clone was counted only a few times. The chain employs TRBV7-2 and TRBJ2-1, with D possibly being TRBD1 (6 bases). Germline-derived CDR1 and CDR2 are SGHTA and FQGNSA. The CDR3 runs to 13 residues. Trimming stripped 1 base from V and 6 bases from J, with 7 bases between. The CDR3 loop is CASSLDRVNEQFF. CDR3 nucleotide sequence: TGTGCCAGCAGCTTAGACAGGGTCAATGAGCAGTTCTTC.

The V gene is TRBV28, the J gene TRBJ1-5, with 7 nucleotides matching TRBD1. With V trimmed by 7 bases and J by 5 bases, 11 bases remained unmatched. This CDR3 region has 15 residues. From germline, CDR1 is MDHEN and CDR2 SYDVKM. The CDR3 DNA sequence: TGTGCCAGCACTCAATTGGACAGGTCTTATCAGCCCCAGCATTTT. Translation: CASTQLDRSYQPQHF.

The CDR3 nucleotides are TGTGCCAGTAGTGCCCAAAGGGAGACCCAGTACTTC. Protein: CASSAQRETQYF. The chain employs TRBV19 and TRBJ2-5; D is ambiguous. Trimming cost V 5 bases and J 5 bases, with 9 bases left between them. CDR1 is LNHDA and CDR2 is SQIVND in the germline V gene (reference sequence). This CDR3 region has 12 residues.

The chain carries TRBV7-2 and TRBJ1-1; D unclear. The germline CDR1 and CDR2 sequences are SGHTA and FQGNSA. Deletions cut 3 bases from V and 0 bases from J, with 8 bases between. The CDR3 contains 14 residues. DNA of the CDR3: TGTGCCAGCAGCTTCGCACAGTTGAACACTGAAGCTTTCTTT. This encodes CASSFAQLNTEAFF.

V usage is TRBV2 and J usage is TRBJ2-3, with D uncertain. The CDR3 is 12 amino acids. CDR1 and CDR2 (germline): SNHLY, FYNNEI. V was pared by 5 bases and J by 2 bases, with 5 bases between. The CDR3 DNA reads as TGTGCCAGCAGTTACGCCACAGATACGCAGTATTTT. This codes for CASSYATDTQYF.

As concerns this clone: Other DNA sequences of this sample code for an identical CDR3. The CDR3 region is CASSLGQQETQYF. CDR3 nucleotide sequence: TGCGCCAGCAGCCTAGGACAGCAAGAGACCCAGTACTTC. The rearrangement links TRBV5-1 to TRBJ2-5; TRBD1 might be the D (6 bases). Deletions cut 4 bases from V and 2 bases from J, with 9 bases between. In germline, CDR1 is SGHRS, CDR2 YFSETQ. The CDR3 runs 13 residues.

The chain employs TRBV11-3 and TRBJ2-3; D might be TRBD2 (5 bases). The germline CDR1 and CDR2 sequences are SGHNT and YENEEA. The V end was cut by 4 bases, the J end by 3 bases, with 8 bases between. This CDR3 is built from 13 residues. The CDR3 here is CASSSTRTDTQYF. The CDR3 nucleotides read TGTGCCAGCAGCTCAACTAGAACAGATACGCAGTATTTT.

The rearrangement uses TRBV7-3 and TRBJ1-1, with D uncertain. The CDR3 is made up of 13 amino acids. Germline loops: CDR1 SGHTA, CDR2 FQGTGA. Trimming cost V 5 bases and J 1 base, with 8 bases left between them. The CDR3 coding sequence is TGTGCCAGCAGCCCTCAGCCGAACACTGAAGCTTTCTTT. This translates into CASSPQPNTEAFF.

The chain joins TRBV6-6 to TRBJ2-7; maybe TRBD1 (6 bases). Per germline, CDR1 MNHNY and CDR2 SVGAGI (reference sequence). The CDR3 is 14 residues long. Trimming stripped 4 bases from V and 4 bases from J, with 14 bases between. The chain's CDR3 is CASSSTGTLYEQYF. The CDR3 nucleotides are TGTGCCAGCAGTTCCACCGGGACACTTTACGAGCAGTACTTC.

This clone appeared a few times. The chain employs TRBV29-1 and TRBJ1-1; D might be TRBD1 (6 bases). The CDR3 has 15 amino acids. Germline-derived CDR1 and CDR2 are SQVTM and ANQGSEA. Between the trimmed V and J ends, which lost 7 bases and 0 bases, there was a span of 18 bases. The CDR3 spells CSAEAGHGMNTEAFF. For the CDR3, the DNA is TGCAGCGCGGAAGCGGGACACGGGATGAACACTGAAGCTTTCTTT.

This chain connects TRBV6-6 to TRBJ1-4; the match to TRBD1 covers 7 bases. Germline V gene data show CDR1 as MNHNY and CDR2 as SVGAGI (reference sequence). The CDR3 is 15 residues long. Germline trimming cut 4 bases from V and 8 bases from J; bases unmatched to any gene: 10. CDR3 nucleotides: TGTGCCAGCAGTTCGTTTAGGGGGCGCGGGGAAAAACTGTTTTTT. It is translated as CASSSFRGRGEKLFF.

The chain has TRBV19 and TRBJ2-1, with 7 bases lining up with TRBD2. With 6 bases clipped from V and 4 bases from J, the junction kept 12 bases outside the gene matches. This CDR3 has 16 amino acids. Germline CDR1 is LNHDA and CDR2 is SQIVND (reference sequence). CDR3 nucleotide sequence: TGTGCCAGTAGGGTGGGACGCGGGAGCGGGTACAATGAGCAGTTCTTC. It translates to CASRVGRGSGYNEQFF.

The table lists this clone with a count of one. J is TRBJ1-1 and V is TRBV6-5; D might be TRBD1 (6 bases). The CDR3 loop spans 14 amino acids. V shed 3 bases and J shed 4 bases, with 12 bases lying between them. Germline CDR1 reads MNHEY; CDR2 reads SVGAGI. CDR3 coding DNA: TGTGCCAGCAGTTATGGGGGAGGGGGCACTGAAGCTTTCTTT. Translating gives CASSYGGGGTEAFF.

The chain carries TRBV19 and TRBJ2-2, with unresolved D. Germline loops: CDR1 LNHDA, CDR2 SQIVND (reference sequence). The V end was cut by 4 bases, the J end by 4 bases, with 7 bases between. The CDR3 extends over 13 amino acids. CDR3 sequence: CASSRSGTGELFF. The DNA of the CDR3 is TGTGCCAGTAGTAGATCGGGCACCGGGGAGCTGTTTTTT.

The chain employs TRBV28 and TRBJ1-5; D is unclear. Between the trimmed V and J ends, which lost 5 bases and 4 bases, there was a span of 3 bases. The CDR3 contains 11 residues. Germline V gene sequence: CDR1 MDHEN, CDR2 SYDVKM. The CDR3 sequence is CASSQNQPQHF. CDR3 DNA: TGTGCCAGCAGTCAGAATCAGCCCCAGCATTTT. The full variable domain, its missing parts supplied by reference TRBV28 and TRBJ1-5, is DVKVTQSSRYLVKRTGEKVFLECVQDMDHENMFWYRQDPGLGLRLIYFSYDVKMKEKGDIPEGYSVSREKKERFSLILESASTNQTSMYLCASSQNQPQHFGDGTRLSIL.

V usage is TRBV28 and J usage is TRBJ1-4, with D possibly matching TRBD1 (6 bases). Germline V gives CDR1 MDHEN, CDR2 SYDVKM. This CDR3 is built from 15 residues. Trimming shortened V by 6 bases and J by 2 bases, and 13 bases separated the two germline ends. The CDR3 nucleotides are TGTGCCAGCAGCTCGCCGGGGGGCACTAATGAAAAACTGTTTTTT. It codes for CASSSPGGTNEKLFF.

The chain combines TRBV5-5 with TRBJ2-5; 9 bases fit TRBD1. Trimming took 4 bases from V and 6 from J; bases not matched to a gene: 10. Germline CDR1 is SGHKS and CDR2 is YYEKEE (reference sequence). This CDR3 is built from 15 residues. This CDR3 is CASSQITGGAKTQYF. As DNA, the CDR3 is TGTGCCAGCAGCCAAATCACAGGGGGCGCAAAGACCCAGTACTTC.

The chain carries TRBV7-3 and TRBJ2-3; D gene uncertain. The germline V and J ends were trimmed by 4 bases and 8 bases, with 10 bases remaining between them. The CDR3 consists of 12 residues. Per the germline V gene, CDR1 is SGHTA and CDR2 is FQGTGA. The CDR3, as DNA: TGTGCCAGCAGCTCACCCCCGGGTACGCAGTATTTT. Translating it yields CASSSPPGTQYF. Full variable domain (remainder filled in from reference TRBV7-3 and TRBJ2-3): GAGVSQTPSNKVTEKGKYVELRCDPISGHTALYWYRQSLGQGPEFLIYFQGTGAADDSGLPNDRFFAVRPEGSVSTLKIQRTERGDSAVYLCASSSPPGTQYFGPGTRLTVL.

This clone was observed many times. The genes are TRBV6-4 and TRBJ2-1; D is possibly TRBD1 (6 bases). The V gene's germline CDR1 is MRHNA and CDR2 SNTAGT. V shed 2 bases and J shed 1 base, with 9 bases lying between them. This CDR3 contains 15 residues. The CDR3 loop reads CASSDGTKSYNEQFF. CDR3 sequence (DNA): TGTGCCAGCAGTGACGGGACAAAATCCTACAATGAGCAGTTCTTC.

The chain uses TRBV5-5 and TRBJ1-1; no clear D gene. V was pared by 0 bases and J by 6 bases, with 9 bases between. CDR3 size: 13 residues. Per the germline V gene, CDR1 is SGHKS and CDR2 is YYEKEE (reference sequence). In nucleotides, the CDR3 is TGTGCCAGCAGCTTGGAAGGGATCCCTGAAGCTTTCTTT. Residues: CASSLEGIPEAFF.

As regards this clone: Other DNA sequences in this sample translate to the same CDR3. The chain employs TRBV7-7 and TRBJ2-1, with D maybe TRBD2 (5 bases). The length of the CDR3 is 12 residues. Per the germline V gene, CDR1 is SSHAT and CDR2 is FNYEAQ (reference sequence). Trimming left V 1 base short and J 9 bases short, with 7 bases between. The CDR3, as DNA: TGTGCCAGCAGCTTAGTCGGAGGTGAGCAGTTCTTC. It translates to CASSLVGGEQFF.